The 5 T cell receptor beta chains in this list originate from one sample, sequenced in a study of T cell changes during pregnancy in multiple sclerosis. Libraries were prepared by immunoSEQ multiplex PCR; TCRdb keeps only in-frame clonotypes and omits some of them. The sample lists 40,000 to 55,000 clones, around 93% occurring once. The sample was CD8+ T cells from peripheral blood mononuclear cells, taken in the first trimester of pregnancy. Every receptor here comes from a female donor with multiple sclerosis, enrolled in a pregnancy study.

The V call is TRBV6-6, the J call TRBJ1-2; D gene unclear. This CDR3 is built from 13 residues. The germline gives CDR1 MNHNY, CDR2 SVGAGI (reference sequence). V dropped 7 bases and J dropped 8 bases, with 17 bases sitting between them. The CDR3 here is CASKTEIREGYTF. The CDR3 nucleotides read TGTGCCAGCAAAACGGAGATTCGAGAGGGCTACACCTTC.

The chain is built from TRBV19 and TRBJ2-7; 7 bases match TRBD1. This CDR3 spans 14 amino acids. The ends lost 5 bases at V and 6 bases at J; junction bases unmatched: 10. The germline V gene has CDR1 LNHDA and CDR2 SQIVND (reference sequence). The CDR3 region is CASSLQGRFSEQYF. CDR3 DNA: TGTGCCAGTAGTTTACAGGGGCGATTTAGCGAGCAGTACTTC.

The genes are TRBV9 and TRBJ1-1; D may be TRBD1 (5 bases). Germline V CDR1 and CDR2: SGDLS, YYNGEE. Trimming left V 0 bases short and J 7 bases short, with 10 bases between. This CDR3 is built from 13 residues. The CDR3 spells CASSVVGVSEAFF. The DNA of the CDR3 is TGTGCCAGCAGCGTAGTAGGGGTGAGTGAAGCTTTCTTT.

The rearrangement joins TRBV2 to TRBJ1-1; TRBD1 matches 9 bases. Looked up from germline, CDR1 is SNHLY and CDR2 is FYNNEI. This CDR3 has 18 amino acids. Losses at the gene ends were 6 bases for V and 1 base for J; bases not matched to a gene: 15. Here the CDR3 reads CASRGDRTGEAANTEAFF. CDR3 coding DNA: TGTGCCAGCAGGGGAGACCGGACAGGGGAAGCGGCGAACACTGAAGCTTTCTTT.

The J gene is TRBJ2-1, the V gene TRBV5-8, with D hard to call. Germline loops: CDR1 SGHTS, CDR2 YDEGEE. The CDR3 totals 11 residues. V was shortened by 0 bases and J by 8 bases, with 3 bases between the two germline ends. CDR3 bases: TGTGCCAGCAGCTTGGCCTATGAGCAGTTCTTC. It translates to CASSLAYEQFF.